This passage covers 22 T cell receptor beta chains from one sample sequenced in a study of blood T cell repertoires in COVID-19. Method: immunoSEQ multiplex PCR; TCRdb's copy keeps in-frame clones and lacks some. The sample consists of fewer than 450,000 clones, around 90% of them appearing once. The sequencing sample was made of PBMCs or T cells enriched from blood (not recorded which). The origin of the receptors is a young man who had recovered from COVID-19.

The chain carries TRBV3-1 (or the pseudogene TRBV3-2) and TRBJ2-7; TRBD2 aligns across 8 bases. V was clipped by 0 bases and J by 7 bases; unmatched bases: 11. The V gene's germline CDR1 is LGHDT and CDR2 YNNKEL (reference sequence). There are 16 residues in the CDR3. CDR3: CASSQDGAGAGGEQYF. The CDR3 DNA reads TGTGCCAGCAGCCAAGATGGAGCGGGGGCAGGTGGGGAGCAGTACTTC.

The genes are TRBV7-6 and TRBJ2-7, with 7 bases fitting TRBD1. The germline V gene encodes CDR1 SGHVS and CDR2 FNYEAQ. Trimming cost V 5 bases and J 0 bases; bases outside gene matches: 7. This CDR3 is 15 amino acids long. In DNA, the CDR3 is TGTGCCAGCAGCGCCCAGACAGGGAGCTCCTACGAGCAGTACTTC. It encodes CASSAQTGSSYEQYF.

This chain's CDR3 is CASSLAGTSGLNTGELFF. DNA for the CDR3: TGCGCCAGCAGCTTGGCCGGGACTAGCGGACTAAACACCGGGGAGCTGTTTTTT. This rearrangement joins TRBV5-1 to TRBJ2-2; 11 nucleotides align to TRBD2. The length of the CDR3 is 18 residues. Losses at the gene ends were 0 bases for V and 2 bases for J; bases not matched to a gene: 6. The germline V gene has CDR1 SGHRS and CDR2 YFSETQ.

About this clone: This may come from a read error, since a much larger clone is one base off. The J gene is TRBJ1-6, the V gene TRBV2, with D hard to call. The ends were cut back, 4 bases at V and 9 bases at J, with 7 bases in the middle. Germline V gene data show CDR1 as SNHLY and CDR2 as FYNNEI. The CDR3 has 12 amino acids. Here the CDR3 reads CASSGEVSPLHF. The CDR3 DNA reads TGTGCCAGCAGTGGGGAGGTTTCACCCCTCCACTTT.

The rearrangement links TRBV27 to TRBJ1-6; maybe TRBD1 (5 bases). CDR3 length: 12 amino acids. Germline-derived CDR1 and CDR2 are MNHEY and SMNVEV (reference sequence). With 10 bases removed from V and 5 bases from J, the gap between germline ends came to 9 bases. DNA for the CDR3: TGTGCCACCGGGGGGAATAATTCACCCCTCCACTTT. It translates to CATGGNNSPLHF.

This clone was recorded once. The V gene is TRBV7-9, the J gene TRBJ1-2, with TRBD1 matching over 9 bases. CDR1 and CDR2 from the germline V gene are SEHNR and FQNEAQ (reference sequence). The CDR3 has 13 amino acids. V lost 5 bases to trimming and J lost 8 bases; unmatched junction nucleotides: 6. CDR3 sequence reads: CASSPGQGHGYTF. CDR3 DNA sequence: TGTGCCAGCAGCCCCGGACAGGGGCACGGCTACACCTTC.

The rearrangement joins TRBV5-6 to TRBJ2-3, with D unclear. The CDR3 has 12 residues. Germline V gene lookup returns CDR1 SGHDT and CDR2 YYEEEE. Trimming shortened V by 4 bases and J by 4 bases, and 7 bases separated the two germline ends. The CDR3 DNA follows: TGTGCCAGCAGCCAAACAGCAGATACGCAGTATTTT. Translated: CASSQTADTQYF.

The genes are TRBV14 and TRBJ1-2; D possibly corresponds to TRBD1 (5 bases). The CDR3 totals 19 residues. Per the germline V gene, CDR1 is SGHDN and CDR2 is FVKESK. The V and J ends lost 0 bases and 4 bases respectively, with 24 bases between them. This chain's CDR3 is CASSQDVWSYGRAIYGYTF. CDR3 sequence (DNA): TGTGCCAGCAGCCAAGATGTTTGGTCGTACGGCAGGGCAATCTATGGCTACACCTTC.

The V gene is TRBV7-9, the J gene TRBJ2-3; TRBD2 aligns across 10 bases. CDR1 and CDR2 (germline): SEHNR, FQNEAQ (reference sequence). The CDR3 totals 16 residues. V was clipped by 7 bases and J by 5 bases; unmatched bases: 12. The CDR3 loop reads CASNHEASGRQDTQYF. CDR3 nucleotide sequence: TGTGCCAGCAACCACGAAGCTAGCGGGAGACAAGATACGCAGTATTTT.

This clone was picked up one time. The chain carries TRBV28 and TRBJ2-5; 12 bases agree with TRBD2. Germline V gene sequence: CDR1 MDHEN, CDR2 SYDVKM. This CDR3 has 16 amino acids. The junction had 5 bases not matched to a gene; V was cut back by 3 bases and J by 3 bases. Here the CDR3 DNA reads TGTGCCAGCAGTTTCCTACTAGCGGGGGGAAAAGAGACCCAGTACTTC. Its protein product is CASSFLLAGGKETQYF.

This sequence joins TRBV6-5 and TRBJ2-2, with 7 bases matching TRBD1. Germline V CDR1 and CDR2: MNHEY, SVGAGI. This CDR3 has 13 amino acids. Trimming at V came to 7 bases and at J to 2 bases, leaving 1 base not matched to a gene. This chain's CDR3 is CASNRGNTGELFF. The DNA for the CDR3 is TGTGCCAGCAACAGGGGTAACACCGGGGAGCTGTTTTTT.

The chain joins TRBV6-5 to TRBJ1-4, with 7 nucleotides matching TRBD1. CDR3 length equals 12 residues. CDR1 is MNHEY and CDR2 is SVGAGI in the germline V gene. V was clipped by 6 bases and J by 9 bases; unmatched bases: 4. Here the CDR3 DNA reads TGTGCCAGCAGAACACAGGGGCAAAAACTGTTTTTT. It translates to CASRTQGQKLFF.

The chain uses TRBV18 and TRBJ1-6; 12 bases agree with TRBD1. Germline trimming cut 3 bases from V and 7 bases from J; bases unmatched to any gene: 4. CDR3 size: 16 residues. Germline V gives CDR1 KGHSH, CDR2 LQKENI. This CDR3 is CASSPGQGAINSPLHF. The DNA for the CDR3 is TGTGCCAGCTCACCGGGACAGGGGGCGATCAATTCACCCCTCCACTTT.

The chain links TRBV28 to TRBJ1-5; no reliable D call. V shed 10 bases and J shed 2 bases, with 9 bases lying between them. CDR1 and CDR2 (germline): MDHEN, SYDVKM. The CDR3 is 12 residues long. The CDR3 loop reads CATVRGNQPQHF. DNA of the CDR3: TGTGCCACCGTGAGAGGCAATCAGCCCCAGCATTTT.

This rearrangement joins TRBV5-6 to TRBJ1-1; D call uncertain. This CDR3 spans 11 amino acids. The V end lost 7 bases, the J end lost 1 base, and 5 bases lay between the germline ends. CDR1 and CDR2 (germline): SGHDT, YYEEEE. The CDR3 nucleotides read TGTGCCAGCCAGGCGAACACTGAAGCTTTCTTT. Its protein product is CASQANTEAFF.

The rearrangement uses TRBV30 and TRBJ1-2; TRBD1 matches at 8 bases. Germline trimming cut 6 bases from V and 3 bases from J; bases unmatched to any gene: 6. The V gene's germline CDR1 is GTSNPN and CDR2 SVGIG (reference sequence). The CDR3 runs 13 residues. CDR3 loop: CACGQGGYYGYTF. The CDR3 bases are TGTGCCTGTGGACAGGGTGGGTACTATGGCTACACCTTC.

This chain uses TRBV6-4 with TRBJ2-3, with 11 nucleotides matching TRBD2. This CDR3 has 17 amino acids. Germline V lookup: CDR1 MRHNA, CDR2 SNTAGT. The V gene end was trimmed by 2 bases and the J gene end by 2 bases; junction bases not matched to a gene: 6. In nucleotides, the CDR3 is TGTGCCAGCAGTGACCGGAGACTAGCGGGGATCACAGATACGCAGTATTTT. The encoded protein is CASSDRRLAGITDTQYF.

The chain employs TRBV15 and TRBJ1-3, with 9 bases that match TRBD1. From germline, CDR1 is LNHNV and CDR2 YYDKDF (reference sequence). After removal of 3 bases from V and 0 bases from J, the junction contained 9 bases not matched to a gene. This CDR3 region has 18 residues. The DNA for the CDR3 is TGTGCCACCAGCAGGAGGGGGGACAGGGCGTTCTCTGGAAACACCATATATTTT. It specifies CATSRRGDRAFSGNTIYF.

The rearrangement links TRBV18 to TRBJ2-7, with a weak D call TRBD1 (5 bases). V lost 6 bases and J 5 bases, leaving 14 bases between the germline ends. This CDR3 is 13 amino acids long. CDR1 KGHSH and CDR2 LQKENI come from the germline V gene. In DNA, the CDR3 is TGTGCCAGCTCCCCTGACTCCAGGGACGAGCAGTACTTC. This translates into CASSPDSRDEQYF.

The genes are TRBV20-1 and TRBJ1-1; 7 bases fit TRBD1. Per germline, CDR1 DFQATT and CDR2 SNEGSKA (reference sequence). This CDR3 region has 14 residues. J was trimmed by 4 bases and V by 3 bases; bases with no gene match: 8. CDR3 loop: CSASLARQGTEAFF. CDR3 nucleotide sequence: TGCAGTGCTAGTCTCGCCCGACAGGGCACTGAAGCTTTCTTT.

The sample holds one count of this clone. The chain has TRBV19 and TRBJ1-2; D is ambiguous. CDR3 length: 16 amino acids. Between the trimmed V and J ends, which lost 7 bases and 4 bases, there was a span of 22 bases. Germline-derived CDR1 and CDR2 are LNHDA and SQIVND (reference sequence). CDR3 loop: CASTITAVEVGYGYTF. Written as DNA, the CDR3 is TGTGCCAGTACCATTACCGCGGTAGAAGTGGGCTATGGCTACACCTTC.

The chain carries TRBV6-5 and TRBJ1-5, with 8 positions matching TRBD1. CDR3 length: 14 residues. V shed 4 bases, J shed 6 bases, and the junction held 5 bases outside the gene matches. Germline V lookup: CDR1 MNHEY, CDR2 SVGAGI. Written as DNA, the CDR3 is TGTGCCAGCAGTTTAGGACAGGGAGCTCAGCCCCAGCATTTT. It is translated as CASSLGQGAQPQHF.